Shown below are 17 T cell receptor beta chains from a single sample sequenced in a study of persistence of HIV-infected CD4 T cells (dated by TCRdb to the early 2020s). TCRbeta repertoires were sequenced from genomic DNA with the immunoSEQ hsTCRB assay version 4 in survey mode. TCRdb re-hosts the immuneACCESS table, in-frame sequences only. Its copies lack some clones; in the studies checked, an unresolved V gene accounts for under half of them, and the cause for the rest is not known. This sample lists 25,000 to 30,000 clones; approximately 78% were detected once. Of the sample, roughly 4.5% falls within the top ten clones. The treatment or condition label corresponds to: suppressive antiretroviral therapy. Lysates of CMV-infected fibroblasts were used at about 10 ug/mL for cell stimulation. Memory populations depleted of antigen-responding cells were obtained by sorting nonresponding CD40L-negative CD69-negative CD45RO-high memory CD4+ T cells.

These receptors have no identified antigens. Sequences were derived from CD4+ T cells sorted from PBMCs after approximately 19-hour stimulation, sampled from a patient who received antiretroviral therapy. According to the study, the label for this sample's cell subset or site signals: CD40L-CD69- CD45RO-high memory CD4 T cells not responding to CMV lysate. The receptor source for this set is an adult man with HIV who was CMV-seropositive.

The gene calls are TRBV5-8 and TRBJ2-4; TRBD1 agrees at 9 bases. With V trimmed by 4 bases and J by 5 bases, 7 bases remained unmatched. Germline V CDR1 and CDR2: SGHTS, YDEGEE. The CDR3 is made up of 15 amino acids. CDR3 protein: CASSGRDREENIQYF. Here the CDR3 DNA reads TGTGCCAGCAGCGGCCGGGACAGGGAGGAAAACATTCAGTACTTC.

Only one count was recorded for this clone. The CDR3 is CASSFSPLRYTQYF. The CDR3 nucleotides read TGTGCCAGCAGCTTTAGTCCACTCAGATATACGCAGTATTTT. The chain links TRBV7-8 to TRBJ2-3; D gene uncertain. The V gene's germline CDR1 is SGHVS and CDR2 FQNEAQ. V lost 3 bases and J lost 7, with 14 bases in between. CDR3 length: 14 residues.

The V and J genes are TRBV3-1 (or the pseudogene TRBV3-2) and TRBJ2-5; tentatively, D is TRBD1 (5 bases). The CDR3 sequence is 12 residues long. V was pared by 5 bases and J by 5 bases, with 9 bases between. Germline V lookup: CDR1 LGHDT, CDR2 YNNKEL (reference sequence). The CDR3 is CASSDSSETQYF. The CDR3 coding sequence is TGTGCCAGCAGCGACAGTTCGGAGACCCAGTACTTC.

V usage is TRBV27 and J usage is TRBJ2-2, with D unclear. Deletions cut 2 bases from V and 0 bases from J, with 7 bases between. There are 15 residues in the CDR3. CDR1 and CDR2 (germline): MNHEY, SMNVEV (reference sequence). CDR3 protein: CASSLTMTNTGELFF. CDR3 nucleotides: TGTGCCAGCAGTTTAACTATGACGAACACCGGGGAGCTGTTTTTT.

The rearrangement uses TRBV7-9 and TRBJ2-3; 9 nucleotides line up with TRBD2. Trimming took 4 bases from V and 4 from J; bases not matched to a gene: 12. Germline CDR1 is SEHNR and CDR2 is FQNEAQ (reference sequence). This CDR3 has 17 residues. The CDR3, as DNA: TGTGCCAGCAGCTCCCCTCAAGCGGGGGGCCTGTCAGATACGCAGTATTTT. This gives the protein CASSSPQAGGLSDTQYF.

This chain connects TRBV6-1 to TRBJ2-6; the match to TRBD1 covers 8 bases. The CDR3 is made up of 17 amino acids. CDR1 and CDR2 from the germline V gene are MNHNS and SASEGT. V was pared by 1 base and J by 4 bases, with 6 bases of the junction left unmatched. The CDR3 nucleotides read TGTGCCAGCAGTGAAGAGGCAGGGGGCCTCGGGGCCAACGTCCTGACTTTC. Its protein product is CASSEEAGGLGANVLTF.

This chain connects TRBV19 to TRBJ2-1, with 7 bases identical to TRBD2. CDR1 is LNHDA and CDR2 is SQIVND in the germline V gene (reference sequence). V was pared by 6 bases and J by 8 bases, with 10 bases of the junction left unmatched. The CDR3 is 14 amino acids. CDR3 coding DNA: TGTGCCAGTAGCCAAGCGGGGTATCTCCATGAGCAGTTCTTC. Protein: CASSQAGYLHEQFF.

The chain is built from TRBV19 and TRBJ1-1; D gene uncertain. The CDR3 spans 13 residues. Trimming took off 8 bases at V and 1 base at J, with 11 bases between the two ends. Per the germline V gene, CDR1 is LNHDA and CDR2 is SQIVND (reference sequence). As DNA, the CDR3 is TGTGCCAGTCAGGACTTTCGGAACACTGAAGCTTTCTTT. This encodes CASQDFRNTEAFF.

The CDR3 bases are TGTGCCAGCTCACCCGCCGCTTTAGCAGGGGGAAGGAACTATGGCTACACCTTC. Translating it yields CASSPAALAGGRNYGYTF. V gene TRBV18 combines with J gene TRBJ1-2, with TRBD1 matching over 7 bases. The V gene's germline CDR1 is KGHSH and CDR2 LQKENI. The CDR3 sequence is 18 residues long. V was pared by 3 bases and J by 2 bases, with 15 bases of the junction left unmatched.

The chain links TRBV24-1 to TRBJ2-1; 9 positions match TRBD1. J lost 8 bases, V lost 1 base, and 8 bases had no gene match. Looked up from germline, CDR1 is KGHDR and CDR2 is SFDVKD. The CDR3 runs 16 residues. The CDR3, as DNA: TGTGCCACCAGTGATTTCGGGGGACAGGGATCCCATGAGCAGTTCTTC. The encoded protein is CATSDFGGQGSHEQFF.

The chain is built from TRBV7-9 and TRBJ1-2; D is perhaps TRBD1 (5 bases). The V end was cut by 0 bases, the J end by 0 bases, with 14 bases between. Germline CDR1 is SEHNR and CDR2 is FQNEAQ (reference sequence). The CDR3 is 17 amino acids. CDR3 loop: CASSLASGQGANYGYTF. The CDR3 coding sequence is TGTGCCAGCAGCTTAGCGTCGGGCCAGGGAGCTAACTATGGCTACACCTTC.

CDR3 loop: CASSSRGPRDEQYF. For the CDR3, the DNA is TGTGCCAGCAGCTCCAGGGGGCCCAGAGACGAGCAGTACTTC. The chain combines TRBV7-6 with TRBJ2-7; TRBD1 matches 8 bases. This CDR3 region has 14 residues. The germline V gene encodes CDR1 SGHVS and CDR2 FNYEAQ. The trim removed 4 bases at V and 5 bases at J, leaving 7 bases unmatched.

This clone was picked up one time. This sequence joins TRBV11-3 and TRBJ2-2; D is possibly TRBD1 (5 bases). Germline V gives CDR1 SGHNT, CDR2 YENEEA. This CDR3 contains 15 residues. V lost 2 bases to trimming and J lost 4 bases, with 11 bases between them. The CDR3 nucleotides read TGTGCCAGCAGCTTAACAGGAAAAAGCACCGGGGAGCTGTTTTTT. Protein: CASSLTGKSTGELFF.

In this sample, this clone turned up a few times. The rearrangement uses TRBV29-1 and TRBJ1-3; 8 bases are shared with TRBD1. V lost 8 bases, J lost 4 bases, and 10 bases stayed unmatched. The germline V gene encodes CDR1 SQVTM and CDR2 ANQGSEA. The CDR3 length is 14 residues. The CDR3 DNA sequence: TGCAGCCATAAGACAGGGGCGGCGGGAAACACCATATATTTT. Translating gives CSHKTGAAGNTIYF. The entire variable domain, with the rest obtained from reference TRBV29-1 and TRBJ1-3, is as follows: SAVISQKPSRDICQRGTSLTIQCQVDSQVTMMFWYRQQPGQSLTLIATANQGSEATYESGFVIDKFPISRPNLTFSTLTVSNMSPEDSSIYLCSHKTGAAGNTIYFGEGSWLTVV.

V and J are TRBV28 and TRBJ1-2; tentative D call: TRBD1 (6 bases). Germline V gene sequence: CDR1 MDHEN, CDR2 SYDVKM. There are 16 residues in the CDR3. Trimming cost V 2 bases and J 4 bases, with 17 bases left between them. The CDR3 is CASSLSGAGAIYGYTF. The CDR3 region has the DNA TGTGCCAGCAGTTTAAGTGGGGCGGGGGCCATCTATGGCTACACCTTC.

J is TRBJ2-4 and V is TRBV7-2, with D perhaps being TRBD1 or TRBD2 (5 bases each). CDR3 length: 15 amino acids. The ends were cut back, 6 bases at V and 4 bases at J, with 16 bases in the middle. Germline V gives CDR1 SGHTA, CDR2 FQGNSA. This CDR3 is CASSLGTQAKNIQYF. The CDR3 bases are TGTGCCAGCAGTCTGGGGACGCAGGCTAAAAACATTCAGTACTTC.

The rearrangement links TRBV28 to TRBJ1-2, with a weak D call TRBD1 (5 bases). The germline V and J ends were trimmed by 4 bases and 7 bases, with 13 bases remaining between them. There are 13 residues in the CDR3. Germline CDR1 and CDR2: MDHEN and SYDVKM. The CDR3 DNA follows: TGTGCCAGCAGTTACACAGGACCTAGTGGCTACACCTTC. It encodes CASSYTGPSGYTF.